This TCR beta chain comes out of a study of blood T cell repertoires in COVID-19. Overall study: COVID-19 samples from acute and convalescent phases originated in the United States, Italy and Spain. T cells, B-cell-depleted T cells, or PBMCs supplied cDNA or gDNA.

The CDR3 loop spans 14 amino acids. Trimming cost V 3 bases and J 13 bases; bases outside gene matches: 10. Germline V gives CDR1 SNHLY, CDR2 FYNNEI. Authors' data handling: Estimates of nucleated cell counts were drawn from the amplification of reference gene primers. Method: immunoSEQ multiplex PCR; TCRdb's copy keeps in-frame clones and lacks some. That table gives V, J and clone size, and the DNA gave D and trimming. The sample has about 130,000 clones, 55% to 75% seen once. The genes are TRBV2 and TRBJ2-2, with TRBD1 matching over 8 bases. Specimen: peripheral blood. The TCR was taken from a woman aged 70 to 79 with acute or convalescent COVID-19. The CDR3 loop reads CASSDEDRGYRLFF. The CDR3 DNA sequence: TGTGCCAGCAGTGATGAAGACAGGGGTTATCGGCTGTTTTTT.